One sample yielded the 27 T cell receptor beta chains listed below, sequenced in a study of neurological immune-mediated disorders. MiXCR was run by TCRdb on the 5' RACE reads, yielding one entry per CDR3 protein. This sample has more than 30,000 distinct CDR3 sequences, with approximately 13% found just once. The time point was: longitudinal time-point 2. The specimen sequenced was PBMCs. The source is a woman aged 40 to 50 in good health.

In this sample, this clonotype turned up many times. V usage is TRBV5-5 and J usage is TRBJ2-7; D is undetermined. The CDR3 spans 14 residues. Deletions cut 0 bases from V and 6 bases from J, with 13 bases between. CDR1 and CDR2 from the germline V gene are SGHKS and YYEKEE (reference sequence). CDR3 DNA: TGTGCCAGCAGCTTGGCCAAGCTTTCGAGCGAGCAGTACTTC. Its translation: CASSLAKLSSEQYF.

This clonotype is labeled medium-sized. The rearrangement links TRBV20-1 to TRBJ1-2; TRBD1 is a possible D gene (6 bases). V was trimmed by 0 bases and J by 7 bases, leaving 27 bases between them. The CDR3 sequence is 18 residues long. Germline assignment: CDR1 DFQATT and CDR2 SNEGSKA (reference sequence). CDR3 in amino acids: CSARDNPQGNRTRRGYTF. CDR3 in DNA: TGCAGTGCTAGAGATAATCCCCAGGGGAACCGGACGCGTCGTGGCTACACCTTC.

The chain uses TRBV10-3 and TRBJ1-2; the D gene is possibly TRBD1 (6 bases). V lost 7 bases and J 1 base, leaving 16 bases between the germline ends. This CDR3 is built from 15 residues. Germline loops: CDR1 ENHRY, CDR2 SYGVKD. Written as DNA, the CDR3 is TGTGCCATCAATCTCGGGACACCTCATAACTATGGCTACACCTTC. It translates to CAINLGTPHNYGYTF.

In its sample, this clonotype was seen many times. This rearrangement joins TRBV20-1 to TRBJ2-7, with 11 bases identical to TRBD2. The CDR3 loop spans 15 amino acids. The V segment lost 5 bases and the J segment 0 bases; nucleotides outside the gene matches: 6. CDR1 and CDR2 (germline): DFQATT, SNEGSKA (reference sequence). CDR3 nucleotides: TGCAGTGCTCTACCGACTAGCGGGGCCTCCTACGAGCAGTACTTC. Translation gives CSALPTSGASYEQYF.

With regard to this clonotype: Just one base apart from a much larger clone, this may be a read error. The rearrangement uses TRBV6-5 and TRBJ2-7; D is unclear. CDR1 is MNHEY, CDR2 SVGAGI, per germline. The CDR3 is 11 amino acids. CDR3 nucleotide sequence: TGTGCCAACAGTCAATCGACGGAGCAGTACTTC. This encodes CANSQSTEQYF.

This clonotype has a count of ten or more. The chain employs TRBV20-1 and TRBJ2-7; 13 nucleotides agree with TRBD2. Germline loops: CDR1 DFQATT, CDR2 SNEGSKA (reference sequence). The CDR3 is 14 residues long. The V segment lost 5 bases and the J segment 6 bases; nucleotides outside the gene matches: 7. The CDR3 coding sequence is TGCAGTGCTGGAACTAGCGGGGGGGCTCGCGAGCAGTACTTC. Its translation: CSAGTSGGAREQYF.

The table lists this clonotype with many counts. The J gene is TRBJ2-2, the V gene TRBV10-3; no reliable D call. The CDR3 is 11 residues long. Germline assignment: CDR1 ENHRY and CDR2 SYGVKD. Trimming pared 6 bases from V and 8 bases from J, leaving 7 bases between. The DNA of the CDR3 is TGTGCCATCAGGGCGTCTGGGGAGCTGTTTTTT. Protein: CAIRASGELFF.

This clonotype was recorded at least ten times. The rearrangement links TRBV4-3 to TRBJ2-1, with TRBD2 matching over 10 bases. This CDR3 has 16 residues. Germline V gene data show CDR1 as LGHNA and CDR2 as YSLEER. The V and J ends lost 6 bases and 3 bases, in that order; junction bases with no gene match: 8. CDR3 in amino acids: CASSPSRTSGYNEQFF. The CDR3 DNA follows: TGCGCCAGCAGTCCCTCTCGGACTAGCGGCTACAATGAGCAGTTCTTC.

This clonotype occurred many times. The V gene is TRBV20-1, the J gene TRBJ1-1, with TRBD1 matching 10 bases. This CDR3 region has 16 residues. In germline, CDR1 is DFQATT, CDR2 SNEGSKA (reference sequence). V dropped 5 bases and J dropped 0; count of bases not matched to a gene: 9. The CDR3 coding sequence is TGCAGTGCTCCCGAACCGGGACAGGGGCTGAACACTGAAGCTTTCTTT. It specifies CSAPEPGQGLNTEAFF.

In its sample, this clonotype was seen many times. The chain couples TRBV29-1 to TRBJ1-2, with 7 positions matching TRBD1. Per the germline V gene, CDR1 is SQVTM and CDR2 is ANQGSEA. CDR3 length: 13 amino acids. CDR3 loop: CLITGAPVGGYTF. CDR3 DNA: TGCCTAATAACAGGGGCTCCGGTAGGCGGCTACACCTTC.

This clonotype was recorded at least ten times. The rearrangement links TRBV6-5 to TRBJ1-1; D not certain. The CDR3 sequence is 14 residues long. Germline assignment: CDR1 MNHEY and CDR2 SVGAGI. The V gene lost 2 bases and the J gene lost 3 bases, with 10 bases spanning the gap. The CDR3 coding sequence is TGTGCCAGCAGTTACCTTTCTATGTACACTGAAGCTTTCTTT. Protein product: CASSYLSMYTEAFF.

About this clonotype: A read error may explain this, as a much larger clone is one base away. This chain links TRBV6-6 with TRBJ1-6; 7 bases are a match to TRBD1. The CDR3 has 15 residues. The V gene's germline CDR1 is MNHNY and CDR2 SVGAGI (reference sequence). CDR3 protein: CANSKRGQGDSPLHF. For the CDR3, the DNA is TGTGCCAACAGTAAAAGGGGGCAGGGGGATTCACCCCTCCACTTT.

At least ten counts were recorded for this clonotype. The CDR3 spells CASGTSGSSTGELFF. The CDR3 nucleotides read TGCGCCAGTGGGACTAGCGGGAGTAGCACCGGGGAGCTGTTTTTT. The chain has TRBV5-1 and TRBJ2-2; 14 positions match TRBD2. Trimming removed 8 bases from V and 4 bases from J; junction bases left unmatched: 4. The germline CDR1 and CDR2 sequences are SGHRS and YFSETQ. The CDR3 consists of 15 residues.

Ten or more counts support this clonotype. The chain employs TRBV20-1 and TRBJ2-1; 8 bases map to TRBD2. This CDR3 comprises 15 residues. V lost 2 bases to trimming and J lost 4 bases; unmatched junction nucleotides: 7. Germline-derived CDR1 and CDR2 are DFQATT and SNEGSKA (reference sequence). The CDR3 here is CSARLRGANYNEQFF. DNA for the CDR3: TGCAGTGCTAGACTGCGGGGGGCGAATTACAATGAGCAGTTCTTC.

This clonotype was recorded many times. This chain links TRBV9 with TRBJ1-1, with D perhaps TRBD1 (5 bases). The germline V gene has CDR1 SGDLS and CDR2 YYNGEE. The CDR3 spans 15 residues. V was pared by 4 bases and J by 4 bases, with 17 bases between. The CDR3 protein is CASSPPAAGPTEAFF. The CDR3 DNA sequence: TGTGCCAGCAGCCCCCCCGCGGCAGGGCCCACTGAAGCTTTCTTT.

This clonotype has a count of ten or more. The rearrangement joins TRBV11-2 to TRBJ2-1; 11 bases are a match to TRBD2. The ends lost 3 bases at V and 7 bases at J; junction bases unmatched: 5. The V gene's germline CDR1 is SGHAT and CDR2 FQNNGV. The CDR3 spans 15 residues. CDR3 DNA: TGTGCCAGCAGCTTGACTAGCGGGACGTGGAATGAGCAGTTCTTC. Translated, it gives CASSLTSGTWNEQFF.

In this sample, this clonotype turned up many times. CDR3 bases: TGTGCCAGCAGCTTTACAGGGGTGAGCAATCAGCCCCAGCATTTT. Translating gives CASSFTGVSNQPQHF. The chain links TRBV7-2 to TRBJ1-5, with TRBD1 identical over 7 bases. CDR1 and CDR2 (germline): SGHTA, FQGNSA. The V segment lost 3 bases and the J segment 1 base; nucleotides outside the gene matches: 3. CDR3 length equals 15 residues.

Remarks on this clonotype: One end of the junction does not line up with germline, which may come from a read error. This rearrangement joins TRBV7-6 to TRBJ2-3; 8 positions match TRBD2. Germline CDR1 SGHVS, CDR2 FNYEAQ. The CDR3 has 17 amino acids. The CDR3 nucleotides are TGTGCCAGCAGCGTAGCCCCAACTAGCGGTGGAGGGGATACGCAGTATTTT. It is translated as CASSVAPTSGGGDTQYF.

This clonotype was found many times. The CDR3 sequence is CASSPHPGQGAPDEQFF. For the CDR3, the DNA is TGTGCCAGCAGTCCCCACCCGGGACAGGGGGCACCCGATGAGCAGTTCTTC. This chain connects TRBV12-3 or TRBV12-4 to TRBJ2-1, with 12 positions matching TRBD1. This CDR3 is 17 amino acids long. Trimming cost V 5 bases and J 8 bases; bases outside gene matches: 13.

By sample fraction, this clonotype is medium-sized. V is TRBV12-3 or TRBV12-4 and J is TRBJ1-1, with unresolved D. The CDR3 loop spans 11 amino acids. V dropped 7 bases and J dropped 6 bases, with 9 bases sitting between them. CDR3 region: CASMRLAEAFF. The CDR3 DNA sequence: TGTGCCAGCATGAGACTAGCTGAAGCTTTCTTT.

This clonotype was observed a few times. This chain links TRBV4-1 with TRBJ1-1; weak D call: TRBD1 (6 bases). The CDR3 totals 13 residues. Per the germline V gene, CDR1 is MGHRA and CDR2 is YSYEKL. Trimming shortened V by 6 bases and J by 10 bases, and 18 bases separated the two germline ends. In DNA, the CDR3 is TGCGCCAGCAGGGGGACATTTTCCGCCGGAGCTTTCTTT. Protein product: CASRGTFSAGAFF.

This clonotype was found many times. V gene TRBV5-1 combines with J gene TRBJ2-7; TRBD2 might be the D (5 bases). Germline V gene sequence: CDR1 SGHRS, CDR2 YFSETQ. V dropped 3 bases and J dropped 7 bases, with 17 bases sitting between them. This CDR3 has 14 residues. The DNA for the CDR3 is TGCGCCAGCAGCTCCACTAGGAACCCGTGGGAGCAGTACTTC. Its translation: CASSSTRNPWEQYF.

The sample holds many counts of this clonotype. A much bigger clone sits one base away, suggesting this may be a read error. The rearrangement uses TRBV6-5 and TRBJ1-2; D uncertain. V lost 0 bases and J 1 base, leaving 6 bases between the germline ends. Germline lookup yields CDR1 MNHEY and CDR2 SVGAGI. The CDR3 is 14 residues long. CDR3 in amino acids: CASSYSWGNYGYTF. The CDR3 DNA reads TGTGCCAGCAGTTACTCGTGGGGTAACTATGGCTACACCTTC.

This clonotype was observed at least ten times. The junction does not match germline at one end; this may be a read error. This sequence joins TRBV10-3 and TRBJ2-7, with a weak D call TRBD2 (6 bases). The CDR3 loop spans 13 amino acids. CDR1 is ENHRY, CDR2 SYGVKD, per germline. CDR3 DNA: TGTGCCATCAGTGCAAGGGACTCCCACGAGCAGTACTTC. Its translation is CAISARDSHEQYF.

This clonotype was recorded many times. This chain connects TRBV7-3 to TRBJ2-1; D is undetermined. Germline V CDR1 and CDR2: SGHTA, FQGTGA. The CDR3 is made up of 13 amino acids. Deletions cut 3 bases from V and 5 bases from J, with 8 bases between. The CDR3 sequence: CASSLGSNNEQFF. The CDR3 DNA reads TGTGCCAGCAGCTTGGGTAGCAACAATGAGCAGTTCTTC.

This clonotype was counted many times. This chain uses TRBV12-3 or TRBV12-4 with TRBJ2-2; the D is unclear. V lost 1 base, J lost 1 base, and 7 bases lay in between. The CDR3 runs to 15 residues. The CDR3 DNA reads as TGTGCCAGCAGTTTAGGCAGGAGGAACACCGGGGAGCTGTTTTTT. This sequence encodes CASSLGRRNTGELFF.

This clonotype was observed at least ten times. The chain joins TRBV14 to TRBJ2-7; no definite D call. Germline V gives CDR1 SGHDN, CDR2 FVKESK. V lost 1 base to trimming and J lost 7 bases, with 8 bases between them. The CDR3 totals 12 residues. CDR3 in DNA: TGTGCCAGCAGCCAAGGGGTCGGAGAGCAGTACTTC. Its protein product is CASSQGVGEQYF.